This T cell receptor (beta chain) is drawn from a study of shared clonotypes between healthy human individuals. Study-level findings and limits: How much donors shared clonotypes was expected to be affected by sequencing depth. Between a handful of donors, naive CD4 clonotypes were shared at a level of around 5.1%.

Remarks on this clone: The antigen remains unidentified.

The trim removed 0 bases at V and 8 bases at J, leaving 12 bases unmatched. Looked up from germline, CDR1 is SGHRS and CDR2 is YFSETQ. The CDR3 covers 17 residues. The assay was run at deep level. Produced via immunoSEQ multiplex PCR; TCRdb's table is partial and in-frame only. The sample contains millions of clones, over 85% of which appear only once. Participating donors were healthy, HIV-negative adults free of recent acute infections or vaccinations. Material for sequencing was naive CD4+ T cells from PBMCs. The subset here: CD45RA+ positively selected. The V call is TRBV5-1, the J call TRBJ2-1; 9 nucleotides agree with TRBD2. The receptor's source is a young man in good health. Some clones in this sample may be carry-over from other donors' samples. The DNA for the CDR3 is TGCGCCAGCAGCTTGGGGGCTCGCGGGAGGGCCAGAGATGAGCAGTTCTTC. Translation gives CASSLGARGRARDEQFF. Using reference TRBV5-1 and TRBJ2-1 for the parts outside the CDR3, the full variable domain is KAGVTQTPRYLIKTRGQQVTLSCSPISGHRSVSWYQQTPGQGLQFLFEYFSETQRNKGNFPGRFSGRQFSNSRSEMNVSTLELGDSALYLCASSLGARGRARDEQFFGPGTRLTVL.